Listed here is a single T cell receptor (beta chain). Its antigen remains unidentified. Patients selected for sequencing had displayed CD8+CD57+ cell expansion by flow cytometry. Trimming took off 8 bases at V and 5 bases at J, with 24 bases between the two ends. The CDR3 covers 16 residues. Germline V gene data show CDR1 as KGHSH and CDR2 as LQKENI. The data derive from a study of CD8+CD57+ T cells in acquired aplastic anemia. Study-wide context: On average, sorted CD4+ and CD8+ cells gave 3 to 3.5 ug of DNA.

Template material for TCR beta VDJ and CDR3 profiling consisted of genomic DNA. Via MiXCR, TCRdb re-called the reads, giving one row per CDR3 protein. The sample lists over 150,000 distinct CDR3 sequences, approximately 52% occurring once. The study's findings and limits: Significant differences in CD8+ Simpson's diversity were not observed between patients and controls. Patients and controls shared just under 30 CD8+ CDR3 sequences, highly expressed in patients.

This receptor was identified in a human donor with aplastic anemia. The sequencing input was sorted CD4+, CD8+, or CD8+CD57+ T cells (not recorded which) from PBMCs. This chain uses TRBV18 with TRBJ2-5; a weak D match, TRBD2 (6 bases). The CDR3 sequence: CASPHHPTGRGETQYF. The CDR3 DNA is TGTGCCAGCCCTCACCATCCCACGGGCCGGGGGGAGACCCAGTACTTC.